This T cell receptor (beta chain) originates from a study of blood T cells in healthy people across ages. A remark on this clonotype: The target antigen is unknown. An end of the junction does not agree with germline; a read error may underlie this.

In each sample, at least 6 million PBMCs were isolated. Primers used in a second PCR of about 6 to 12 cycles were a sample-barcoded 5' primer and a J-beta primer mix. TCRdb fed the 5' RACE reads into MiXCR, producing one record per CDR3 protein. The sample has about 1.1 million distinct CDR3 sequences; around two fifths are singletons. Study results and caveats: Researchers report that TCR beta diversity correlated strongly with naive T cell percentage. With age, beta diversity per million T cells declined roughly linearly, significantly by about 40.

Input material: blood. This TCR came from a man between 18 and 35 years old in good health.

CDR3 region: CASNGGSDNEQFF. For the CDR3, the DNA is TGTGCCAGCAATGGGGGCTCCGACAATGAGCAGTTCTTC. V is TRBV2 and J is TRBJ2-1; possibly TRBD1 for D (6 bases). The CDR3 has 13 residues. In germline, CDR1 is SNHLY, CDR2 FYNNEI. Full variable domain (outside the CDR3, taken from reference TRBV2 and TRBJ2-1): EPEVTQTPSHQVTQMGQEVILRCVPISNHLYFYWYRQILGQKVEFLVSFYNNEISEKSEIFDDQFSVERPDGSNFTLKIRSTKLEDSAMYFCASNGGSDNEQFFGPGTRLTVL.